This record looks at one T cell receptor (beta chain) sequence and its context. Its antigen is not known. The sample comes from a study of Ad26.COV2.S vaccination and SARS-CoV-2 variants. Overall study: Among those in the COV1001 Ad26.COV2.S trial arm was the donor. Study-wide results and caveats: Vaccine and placebo recipients had similar non-spike TCR breadth.

Method: immunoSEQ multiplex PCR; TCRdb's copy keeps in-frame clones and lacks some. The table records some 340,000 clones, 70% to 90% of them present only once. Deletions cut 5 bases from V and 8 bases from J, with 12 bases between. The CDR3 runs 12 residues. CDR1 and CDR2 (germline): MDHEN, SYDVKM. Treatment denoted: 15 to 20 received Ad26.COV2.S at low or high dose, single or two shots; 5 received placebo; per-sample allocation not given. Sampling took place 63 days after the first vaccine or placebo injection. Aged 18-55 years, donor was enrolled in Boston around 2020. Immunization relied on an Ad26 vector, which expressed Wuhan-strain SARS-CoV-2 spike.

The sequenced sample was peripheral blood, obtained in a trial of Ad26.COV2.S vaccine versus placebo. The chain has TRBV28 and TRBJ1-2, with D possibly being TRBD1 (5 bases). The receptor comes from a person between 18 and 60 years old who received the Ad26.COV2.S COVID-19 vaccine or a placebo. The CDR3 sequence: CASSGTPVGYTF. The CDR3 region has the DNA TGTGCCAGCAGTGGGACGCCGGTAGGCTACACCTTC.